These T cell receptor beta chains were read from a single sample in a study of T cell responses to AZD1222 COVID-19 vaccine. TCRdb's copy holds only in-frame clones and misses some; the assay was immunoSEQ multiplex PCR. The sample consists of 70,000 to 85,000 clones, 83% of them appearing once. The sequencing here drew on peripheral blood, taken 28 days after the second AZD1222 dose. The receptors were sampled from an adult who received the AZD1222 COVID-19 vaccine. CDR3s include the opening cysteine and the closing phenylalanine or tryptophan. A D gene is named only where the DNA matches it firmly. Clone size appears in some rows only: once, few, many, or a class for an expanded clone.

J: TRBJ2-1; V: TRBV20-1; D: -; size: few; CDR3: CGGFWNNEQFF; DNA: TGCGGCGGGTTTTGGAACAATGAGCAGTTCTTC
J: TRBJ2-7; V: TRBV18; D: -; size: -; CDR3: CASSQGDGYEQYF; DNA: TGTGCCAGCTCACAGGGGGACGGCTACGAGCAGTACTTC
J: TRBJ2-1; V: TRBV28; D: TRBD1; size: -; CDR3: CASSELGTGDNEQFF; DNA: TGTGCCAGCAGTGAACTCGGGACAGGGGATAATGAGCAGTTCTTC
J: TRBJ2-2; V: TRBV15; D: -; size: -; CDR3: CATSRDYSYGTGELFF; DNA: TGTGCCACCAGCAGAGATTACTCATATGGGACCGGGGAGCTGTTTTTT
J: TRBJ2-7; V: TRBV25-1; D: TRBD1; size: -; CDR3: CASSTPGTGNEQYF; DNA: TGTGCCAGCAGTACCCCCGGGACAGGGAACGAGCAGTACTTC
J: TRBJ1-2; V: TRBV28; D: -; size: -; CDR3: CASNWGREGNDGYTF; DNA: TGTGCCAGCAACTGGGGGAGGGAGGGAAATGATGGCTACACCTTC
J: TRBJ2-1; V: TRBV5-4; D: TRBD1; size: -; CDR3: CASSGGTGGYEQFF; DNA: TGTGCCAGCAGCGGGGGCACAGGGGGCTATGAGCAGTTCTTC
J: TRBJ2-2; V: TRBV7-3; D: TRBD1; size: -; CDR3: CASSFTGTGRTGELFF; DNA: TGTGCCAGCAGCTTCACCGGGACAGGGCGAACCGGGGAGCTGTTTTTT
J: TRBJ2-5; V: TRBV7-2; D: TRBD1; size: -; CDR3: CATKGGRGQETQYF; DNA: TGTGCCACCAAAGGGGGCCGGGGCCAAGAGACCCAGTACTTC
J: TRBJ2-7; V: TRBV7-2; D: -; size: -; CDR3: CASSGDNRRYEQYF; DNA: TGTGCCAGCAGCGGTGACAACCGACGCTACGAGCAGTACTTC
J: TRBJ1-5; V: TRBV18; D: -; size: -; CDR3: CASSGGSDQPQHF; DNA: TGTGCCAGCTCCGGGGGGTCAGATCAGCCCCAGCATTTT
J: TRBJ2-5; V: TRBV11-2; D: -; size: -; CDR3: CASSLGYTGGRTQYF; DNA: TGTGCCAGCAGCTTAGGGTATACTGGAGGGAGAACCCAGTACTTC
J: TRBJ1-6; V: TRBV27; D: -; size: -; CDR3: CASSDGLAPLHF; DNA: TGTGCCAGCAGTGATGGGTTGGCACCCCTCCACTTT
J: TRBJ2-2; V: TRBV7-3; D: TRBD2; size: -; CDR3: CASSFSPKLAGDASGELFF; DNA: TGTGCCAGCAGCTTTTCACCCAAACTAGCGGGAGATGCCAGCGGGGAGCTGTTTTTT
J: TRBJ2-3; V: TRBV9; D: -; size: few; CDR3: CASSAQGNTDTQYF; DNA: TGTGCCAGCAGCGCCCAGGGAAACACAGATACGCAGTATTTT
J: TRBJ2-5; V: TRBV7-9; D: TRBD2; size: once; CDR3: CASSFAVRSGSLEETQYF; DNA: TGTGCCAGCAGCTTTGCTGTTCGGAGCGGGAGTCTTGAAGAGACCCAGTACTTC
J: TRBJ2-1; V: TRBV15; D: -; size: -; CDR3: CATGHLDLNNEQFF; DNA: TGTGCCACCGGTCACCTAGATCTGAACAATGAGCAGTTCTTC
J: TRBJ2-7; V: TRBV15; D: -; size: -; CDR3: CATSRGQGGQYF; DNA: TGTGCCACCAGCAGAGGCCAGGGGGGGCAGTACTTC
J: TRBJ2-3; V: TRBV28; D: -; size: -; CDR3: CASFTGGGADTQYF; DNA: TGTGCCAGCTTCACAGGGGGAGGGGCAGATACGCAGTATTTT
J: TRBJ1-2; V: TRBV5-4; D: -; size: -; CDR3: CASSSANGGYTF; DNA: TGTGCCAGCAGCTCCGCAAATGGGGGCTACACCTTC
J: TRBJ1-5; V: TRBV28; D: -; size: -; CDR3: CASSLSRGLGSLNQPQHF; DNA: TGTGCCAGCAGTTTATCCCGGGGACTAGGGAGTCTCAATCAGCCCCAGCATTTT
J: TRBJ2-7; V: TRBV27; D: -; size: -; CDR3: CASSSGTEASYEQYF; DNA: TGTGCCAGCAGTTCCGGGACCGAAGCCTCCTACGAGCAGTACTTC
J: TRBJ2-7; V: TRBV19; D: TRBD1; size: -; CDR3: CASSRTRDRGDEQYF; DNA: TGTGCCAGTAGTCGAACCCGGGACAGGGGAGACGAGCAGTACTTC
J: TRBJ2-7; V: TRBV27; D: TRBD1; size: -; CDR3: CASSLWTGSFREQYF; DNA: TGTGCCAGCAGTTTATGGACAGGGTCATTTCGGGAGCAGTACTTC
J: TRBJ1-1; V: TRBV4-2; D: -; size: -; CDR3: CASSQAENSPLAFF; DNA: TGTGCCAGCAGCCAAGCCGAGAACAGTCCTCTAGCTTTCTTT
J: TRBJ2-7; V: TRBV27; D: TRBD1; size: -; CDR3: CASSLITGGRHEQYF; DNA: TGTGCCAGCAGTTTAATAACAGGGGGGCGGCACGAGCAGTACTTC